Presented here are 22 T cell receptor beta chains from one specimen sequenced in a study of blood T cell repertoires in COVID-19. The table came from immunoSEQ multiplex PCR; TCRdb's copy has only in-frame clones and leaves some out. The data show 130,000 to 150,000 clones, roughly 88% seen once. Source material: peripheral blood. The receptors stem from a woman between 55 and 75 years old with COVID-19, enrolled during active disease.

The V and J genes are TRBV10-3 and TRBJ2-7; D is uncertain. CDR1 and CDR2 (germline): ENHRY, SYGVKD. Between the trimmed V and J ends, which lost 4 bases and 0 bases, there was a span of 4 bases. This CDR3 comprises 12 residues. The CDR3 bases are TGTGCCATCAGTGCTAGCTCCTACGAGCAGTACTTC. This gives the protein CAISASSYEQYF.

V is TRBV7-9 and J is TRBJ2-2, with D possibly TRBD2 on 6 matching bases. Trimming left V 0 bases short and J 6 bases short, with 8 bases between. The CDR3 contains 14 residues. Germline CDR1 SEHNR, CDR2 FQNEAQ (reference sequence). Here the CDR3 reads CASSLALAPGELFF. In nucleotides, the CDR3 is TGTGCCAGCAGCTTAGCTCTAGCGCCCGGGGAGCTGTTTTTT.

This clone was seen more than once but under ten times. The V and J genes are TRBV19 and TRBJ1-2; D may be TRBD1 (5 bases). With 3 bases removed from V and 4 bases from J, the gap between germline ends came to 9 bases. Germline CDR1 and CDR2: LNHDA and SQIVND (reference sequence). This CDR3 contains 13 residues. Here the CDR3 reads CASSMGRLYGYTF. In DNA, the CDR3 is TGTGCCAGTAGTATGGGGCGGCTCTATGGCTACACCTTC. The whole variable domain, filled in from reference TRBV19 and TRBJ1-2, reads DGGITQSPKYLFRKEGQNVTLSCEQNLNHDAMYWYRQDPGQGLRLIYYSQIVNDFQKGDIAEGYSVSREKKESFPLTVTSAQKNPTAFYLCASSMGRLYGYTFGSGTRLTVV.

This chain's CDR3 is CASSLPITGHGYTF. In DNA form, the CDR3 reads TGTGCCAGCAGTTTACCCATCACAGGGCATGGCTACACCTTC. The J gene is TRBJ1-2, the V gene TRBV28, with D perhaps TRBD1 (6 bases). The CDR3 has 14 residues. CDR1 and CDR2 from the germline V gene are MDHEN and SYDVKM. The V end was cut by 2 bases, the J end by 6 bases, with 13 bases between.

The chain recombines TRBV6-1 with TRBJ1-3; no firm D call. Germline loops: CDR1 MNHNS, CDR2 SASEGT. The V end lost 3 bases, the J end lost 3 bases, and 6 bases lay between the germline ends. CDR3 length equals 13 residues. The CDR3 loop is CASSDGVGNTIYF. In DNA form, the CDR3 reads TGTGCCAGCAGTGACGGGGTTGGAAACACCATATATTTT.

The chain combines TRBV4-2 with TRBJ2-1; D not certain. The germline CDR1 and CDR2 sequences are LGHNA and YNFKEQ. V was trimmed by 0 bases and J by 4 bases, leaving 10 bases between them. This CDR3 contains 15 residues. Here the CDR3 reads CASSQDPNTYNEQFF. DNA of the CDR3: TGTGCCAGCAGCCAAGATCCGAATACTTACAATGAGCAGTTCTTC.

This sequence joins TRBV19 and TRBJ2-7, with D possibly TRBD1 on 6 matching bases. There are 14 residues in the CDR3. Trimming removed 4 bases from V and 1 base from J, with 11 bases in between. Germline V CDR1 and CDR2: LNHDA, SQIVND (reference sequence). The CDR3 nucleotides are TGTGCCAGTAGTACAGACAGGACATCCTACGAGCAGTACTTC. This translates into CASSTDRTSYEQYF.

The chain couples TRBV2 to TRBJ2-2; tentative D call: TRBD1 (6 bases). The CDR3 is 15 residues long. The germline V and J ends were trimmed by 1 base and 6 bases, with 12 bases remaining between them. Germline V CDR1 and CDR2: SNHLY, FYNNEI. CDR3 nucleotides: TGTGCCAGCAGTGAAGTCATGGCAGGGGCCGGGGAGCTGTTTTTT. As protein: CASSEVMAGAGELFF.

This clone was counted a few times. The same CDR3 also results from other DNA sequences found in this sample. The chain joins TRBV5-1 to TRBJ1-2; no clear D. Germline V gives CDR1 SGHRS, CDR2 YFSETQ. This CDR3 comprises 15 residues. V lost 2 bases and J lost 2, with 13 bases in between. The CDR3 region is CASSLEGTRNYGYTF. The CDR3 bases are TGCGCCAGCAGCTTAGAGGGCACGAGAAACTATGGCTACACCTTC.

This rearrangement joins TRBV4-2 to TRBJ2-3; D perhaps matches TRBD2 (6 bases). The CDR3 sequence is 15 residues long. Germline loops: CDR1 LGHNA, CDR2 YNFKEQ. Trimming left V 1 base short and J 4 bases short, with 12 bases between. This CDR3 reads CASSQGGIAADTQYF. The CDR3 region has the DNA TGTGCCAGCAGCCAAGGGGGGATAGCGGCAGATACGCAGTATTTT.

The rearrangement uses TRBV11-2 and TRBJ1-2; TRBD1 might be the D (5 bases). Germline values: CDR1 SGHAT, CDR2 FQNNGV. V shed 3 bases and J shed 5 bases, with 19 bases lying between them. The CDR3 is made up of 16 amino acids. The CDR3 protein is CASSFYDGGGEYGYTF. The CDR3 nucleotides are TGTGCCAGCAGCTTCTACGACGGGGGGGGAGAATATGGCTACACCTTC.

This clone was detected only once. J is TRBJ1-2 and V is TRBV4-3; 7 bases line up with TRBD1. Trimming at V came to 4 bases and at J to 1 base, leaving 3 bases not matched to a gene. The CDR3 totals 14 residues. The germline V gene encodes CDR1 LGHNA and CDR2 YSLEER. CDR3 protein: CASSRDSLNYGYTF. In DNA form, the CDR3 reads TGCGCCAGCAGCCGGGACAGCCTTAACTATGGCTACACCTTC.

This chain joins TRBV10-3 and TRBJ2-5; D is unresolved. Trimming stripped 8 bases from V and 5 bases from J, with 9 bases between. Germline V gene data show CDR1 as ENHRY and CDR2 as SYGVKD. The CDR3 runs to 11 residues. The CDR3 here is CAISGGETQYF. The CDR3 bases are TGTGCCATCTCAGGTGGTGAGACCCAGTACTTC.

This clone was found once. This chain joins TRBV14 and TRBJ1-2, with a tentative D call TRBD1 (6 bases). The germline gives CDR1 SGHDN, CDR2 FVKESK. The V end lost 1 base, the J end lost 2 bases, and 14 bases lay between the germline ends. CDR3 size: 16 residues. CDR3 nucleotide sequence: TGTGCCAGCAGCCAAGGAGATATTAGGGGGAACTATGGCTACACCTTC. It yields the protein CASSQGDIRGNYGYTF.

Concerning this clone: The junction departs from germline at one end; a sequencing error may be responsible. This chain connects TRBV5-4 to TRBJ2-4; 9 nucleotides align to TRBD1. Germline values: CDR1 SGHNT, CDR2 YYREEE (reference sequence). The CDR3 contains 13 residues. This CDR3 is CASTLGQGNIQYF. DNA of the CDR3: TGTGCCAGCACCTTGGGACAGGGAAACATTCAGTACTTC.

Turning to this clone: Other DNA sequences from this sample encode an identical CDR3 as well. This rearrangement joins TRBV29-1 to TRBJ2-2; 7 bases line up with TRBD1. CDR1 and CDR2 (germline): SQVTM, ANQGSEA. CDR3 size: 13 residues. The ends lost 1 base at V and 6 bases at J; junction bases unmatched: 2. The CDR3 nucleotides are TGCAGCGTTGAAGCCACAGGGGCCGGGGAGCTGTTTTTT. This codes for CSVEATGAGELFF.

The V and J genes are TRBV7-9 and TRBJ2-5, with D possibly being TRBD2 (5 bases). Trimming removed 5 bases at V and 0 bases at J, with 10 bases between. Germline V gene sequence: CDR1 SEHNR, CDR2 FQNEAQ (reference sequence). CDR3 length: 14 amino acids. CDR3 loop: CASSRPLDQETQYF. The CDR3 nucleotides read TGTGCCAGCAGCCGCCCACTAGACCAAGAGACCCAGTACTTC. Looking up the rest from reference TRBV7-9 and TRBJ2-5 gives the full variable domain: DTGVSQNPRHKITKRGQNVTFRCDPISEHNRLYWYRQTLGQGPEFLTYFQNEAQLEKSRLLSDRFSAERPKGSFSTLEIQRTEQGDSAMYLCASSRPLDQETQYFGPGTRLLVL.

This chain uses TRBV9 with TRBJ1-2, with a possible D match to TRBD1 (5 bases). V was shortened by 3 bases and J by 5 bases, with 14 bases between the two germline ends. The CDR3 has 14 amino acids. The germline CDR1 and CDR2 sequences are SGDLS and YYNGEE. This CDR3 reads CASSALDIYYGYTF. For the CDR3, the DNA is TGTGCCAGCAGCGCGTTGGACATTTATTATGGCTACACCTTC. The full variable domain, completed using reference TRBV9 and TRBJ1-2, is DSGVTQTPKHLITATGQRVTLRCSPRSGDLSVYWYQQSLDQGLQFLIQYYNGEERAKGNILERFSAQQFPDLHSELNLSSLELGDSALYFCASSALDIYYGYTFGSGTRLTVV.

The chain has TRBV15 and TRBJ2-7; 7 bases agree with TRBD2. Per germline, CDR1 LNHNV and CDR2 YYDKDF (reference sequence). This CDR3 is 14 amino acids long. V shed 1 base and J 3 bases; nucleotides not matched to a gene: 3. Here the CDR3 DNA reads TGTGCCACCAGCAGAGTGGGGGGGAACTACGAGCAGTACTTC. Translation gives CATSRVGGNYEQYF.

The V call is TRBV7-6, the J call TRBJ2-1; tentative D call: TRBD1 (5 bases). From germline, CDR1 is SGHVS and CDR2 FNYEAQ. This CDR3 has 16 amino acids. V dropped 5 bases and J dropped 6 bases, with 20 bases sitting between them. The DNA for the CDR3 is TGTGCCAGCAGCACACAAACAGGTGATAGCCCCAATGAGCAGTTCTTC. This sequence encodes CASSTQTGDSPNEQFF.

V is TRBV2 and J is TRBJ2-1; 7 nucleotides agree with TRBD2. Germline V gene lookup returns CDR1 SNHLY and CDR2 FYNNEI. The CDR3 is made up of 14 amino acids. The V and J ends lost 8 bases and 1 base, in that order; junction bases with no gene match: 5. CDR3 sequence: CASLREGSYNEQFF. The CDR3 DNA sequence: TGTGCCAGCCTGAGGGAGGGATCCTACAATGAGCAGTTCTTC.

The chain employs TRBV11-1 and TRBJ2-2; 10 nucleotides agree with TRBD1. Per germline, CDR1 SGHAT and CDR2 FQDESV (reference sequence). The CDR3 is made up of 16 amino acids. V was clipped by 5 bases and J by 1 base; unmatched bases: 4. DNA of the CDR3: TGTGCCAGCAGCCCTGGGGACAGGGGGAACACCGGGGAGCTGTTTTTT. Its translation is CASSPGDRGNTGELFF.